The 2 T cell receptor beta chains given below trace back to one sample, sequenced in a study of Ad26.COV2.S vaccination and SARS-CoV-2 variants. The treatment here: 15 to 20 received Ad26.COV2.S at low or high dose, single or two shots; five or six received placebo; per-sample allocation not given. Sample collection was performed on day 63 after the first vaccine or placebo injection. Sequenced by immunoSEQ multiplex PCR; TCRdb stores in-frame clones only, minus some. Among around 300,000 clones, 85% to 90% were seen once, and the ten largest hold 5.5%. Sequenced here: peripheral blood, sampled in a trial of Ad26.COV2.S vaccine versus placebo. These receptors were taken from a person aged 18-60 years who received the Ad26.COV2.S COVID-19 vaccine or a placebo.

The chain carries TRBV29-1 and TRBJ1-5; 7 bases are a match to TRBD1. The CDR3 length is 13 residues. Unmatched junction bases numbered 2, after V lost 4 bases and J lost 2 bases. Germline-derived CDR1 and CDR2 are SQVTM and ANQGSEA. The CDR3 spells CSVVGQGNQPQHF. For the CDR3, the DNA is TGCAGCGTTGTCGGACAGGGCAATCAGCCCCAGCATTTT.

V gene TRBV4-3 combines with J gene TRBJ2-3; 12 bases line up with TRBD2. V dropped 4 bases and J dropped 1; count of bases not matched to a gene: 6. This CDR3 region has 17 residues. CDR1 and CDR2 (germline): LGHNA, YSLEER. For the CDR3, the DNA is TGCGCCAGCAGCCTGCAACTAGCGGGGGGCGGCACAGATACGCAGTATTTT. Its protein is CASSLQLAGGGTDTQYF.